This TCR beta chain was sequenced for a study of T-cell reconstitution after alpha-beta-depleted transplantation in children. Notes on the study in general: Alpha-beta T cells present about two months after transplant were reported to originate from several hundred expanded graft clones.

During its preparation, the TCRbeta library received unique molecular identifiers. TCRdb passed the PCR reads through MiXCR, listing each CDR3 protein once. The sample yields 750,000 to 950,000 distinct CDR3 sequences, 15% to 20% seen once. On this clonotype itself: Antigen specificity is unknown.

CDR1 is SGHRS, CDR2 YFSETQ, per germline. V lost 0 bases to trimming and J lost 8 bases, with 9 bases between them. The CDR3 loop spans 13 amino acids. The chain is built from TRBV5-1 and TRBJ2-4, with D perhaps matching TRBD1 (6 bases). The receptor comes from a male patient aged 10 to 17 who had a stem cell transplant for acute lymphoblastic leukemia, so the T cells may come from the graft donor. The sequencing here drew on PBMCs, mostly from graft donor cells, taken 360 days after TCRalphabeta/CD19-depleted stem cell transplant. CDR3 protein: CASSLGRGDIQYF. The CDR3 DNA sequence: TGCGCCAGCAGCTTGGGCAGGGGTGACATTCAGTACTTC.